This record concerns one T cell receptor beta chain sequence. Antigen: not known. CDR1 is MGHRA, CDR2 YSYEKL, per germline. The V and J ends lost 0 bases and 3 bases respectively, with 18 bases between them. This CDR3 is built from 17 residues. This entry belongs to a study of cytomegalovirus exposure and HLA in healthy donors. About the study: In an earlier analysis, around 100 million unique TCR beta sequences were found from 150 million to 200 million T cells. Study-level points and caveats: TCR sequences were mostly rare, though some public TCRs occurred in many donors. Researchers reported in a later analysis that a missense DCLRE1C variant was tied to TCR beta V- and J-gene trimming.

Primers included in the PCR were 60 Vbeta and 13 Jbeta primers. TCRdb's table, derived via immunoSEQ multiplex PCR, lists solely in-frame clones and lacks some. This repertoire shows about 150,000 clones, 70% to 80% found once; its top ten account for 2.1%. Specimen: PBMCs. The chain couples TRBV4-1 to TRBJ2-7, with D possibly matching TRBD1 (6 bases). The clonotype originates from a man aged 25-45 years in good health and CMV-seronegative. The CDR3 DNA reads TGCGCCAGCAGCCAAGACGCAAAATCGGGACAACGCTACGAGCAGTACTTC. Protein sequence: CASSQDAKSGQRYEQYF.